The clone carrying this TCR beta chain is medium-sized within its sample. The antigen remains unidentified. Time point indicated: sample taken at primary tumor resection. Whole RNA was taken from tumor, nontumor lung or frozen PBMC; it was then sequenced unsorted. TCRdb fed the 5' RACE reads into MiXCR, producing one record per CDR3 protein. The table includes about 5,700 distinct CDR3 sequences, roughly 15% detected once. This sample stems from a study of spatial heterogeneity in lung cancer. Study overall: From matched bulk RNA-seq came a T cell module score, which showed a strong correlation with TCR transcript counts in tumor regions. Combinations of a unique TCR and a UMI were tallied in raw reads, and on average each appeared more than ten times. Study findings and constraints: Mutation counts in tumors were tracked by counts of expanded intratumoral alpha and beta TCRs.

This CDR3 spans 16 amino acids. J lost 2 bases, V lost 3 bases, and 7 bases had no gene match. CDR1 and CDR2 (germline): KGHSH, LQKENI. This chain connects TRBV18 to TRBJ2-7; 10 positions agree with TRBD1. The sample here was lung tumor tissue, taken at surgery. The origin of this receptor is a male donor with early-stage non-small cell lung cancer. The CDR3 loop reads CASSPRTGTGAYEQYF. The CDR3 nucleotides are TGTGCCAGCTCACCGAGAACCGGGACAGGGGCCTACGAGCAGTACTTC.